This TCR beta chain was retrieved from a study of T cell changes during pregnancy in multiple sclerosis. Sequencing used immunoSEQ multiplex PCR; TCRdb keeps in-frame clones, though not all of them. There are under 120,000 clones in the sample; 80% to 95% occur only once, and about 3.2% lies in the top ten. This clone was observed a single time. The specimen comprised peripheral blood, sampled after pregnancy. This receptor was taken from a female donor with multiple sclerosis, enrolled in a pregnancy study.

CDR3 in amino acids: CASSPTWGDNEQFF. The CDR3 DNA is TGTGCCAGCAGTCCCACCTGGGGGGACAATGAGCAGTTCTTC. The rearrangement joins TRBV7-6 to TRBJ2-1; possibly TRBD2 for D (6 bases). Per germline, CDR1 SGHVS and CDR2 FNYEAQ. CDR3 length equals 14 residues. The germline V and J ends were trimmed by 6 bases and 5 bases, with 14 bases remaining between them.